A single sample gave rise to the 7 T cell receptor beta chains below, sequenced in a study of human T cells and chemical hapten exposure. TCRdb re-derived calls from the RACE reads in MiXCR, one entry per CDR3 protein. This repertoire shows 80,000 to 100,000 distinct CDR3 sequences, 9% to 9.5% found once; its top ten account for more than 2%. Time point given: patch test 2, 6 weeks after DPC sensitization. Treatment: therapeutic diphenylcyclopropenone sensitization with weekly scalp DPC. The material sequenced was whole blood, taken in connection with sensitization to the hapten diphenylcyclopropenone (DPC). These receptors were taken from a woman between 35 and 50 years old with alopecia areata. Some clones in this sample may be carry-over from other donors' samples.

This clonotype turned up a few times. The V and J genes are TRBV7-3 and TRBJ2-6; D gene ambiguous. The germline V and J ends were trimmed by 3 bases and 0 bases, with 9 bases remaining between them. The length of the CDR3 is 16 residues. CDR1 SGHTA and CDR2 FQGTGA come from the germline V gene. For the CDR3, the DNA is TGTGCCAGCAGCTTTCACAGCAGCTCTGGGGCCAACGTCCTGACTTTC. Its protein is CASSFHSSSGANVLTF.

This chain connects TRBV12-3 or TRBV12-4 to TRBJ1-4; TRBD1 matches 10 bases. Trimming removed 4 bases from V and 5 bases from J; junction bases left unmatched: 7. There are 16 residues in the CDR3. The CDR3 bases are TGTGCCAGCAGTTCCAAGTTGGGACAGGGGAATGAAAAACTGTTTTTT. Its protein product is CASSSKLGQGNEKLFF.

The chain is built from TRBV9 and TRBJ2-3; D gene uncertain. The CDR3 is made up of 11 amino acids. Per germline, CDR1 SGDLS and CDR2 YYNGEE. The germline V and J ends were trimmed by 7 bases and 3 bases, with 6 bases remaining between them. The CDR3 spells CASGRTDTQYF. As DNA, the CDR3 is TGTGCCAGCGGTAGGACAGATACGCAGTATTTT.

This clonotype has at least ten counts. The chain employs TRBV7-6 and TRBJ2-1; a weak D match, TRBD2 (7 bases). The CDR3 contains 15 residues. Between the trimmed V and J ends, which lost 2 bases and 5 bases, there was a span of 13 bases. CDR1 and CDR2 (germline): SGHVS, FNYEAQ. CDR3 bases: TGTGCCAGCAGCTTACTGCGGGGGCGCAACAATGAGCAGTTCTTC. It translates to CASSLLRGRNNEQFF. The full variable domain, in which reference TRBV7-6 and TRBJ2-1 provide the parts outside the CDR3, is GAGVSQSPRYKVTKRGQDVALRCDPISGHVSLYWYRQALGQGPEFLTYFNYEAQQDKSGLPNDRFSAERPEGSISTLTIQRTEQRDSAMYRCASSLLRGRNNEQFFGPGTRLTVL.

The sample holds many counts of this clonotype. The chain links TRBV12-3 or TRBV12-4 to TRBJ1-3; no definite D call. V lost 4 bases and J lost 2, with 12 bases in between. The CDR3 spans 15 residues. In DNA form, the CDR3 reads TGTGCCAGCAGTTCCCGACCAGAGGCTGGAAACACCATATATTTT. Its protein is CASSSRPEAGNTIYF.

The CDR3 DNA reads TGTGCCAGCAGGGGACAGGGAGGGCAGTACTTC. This sequence encodes CASRGQGGQYF. The chain is built from TRBV6-5 and TRBJ2-7, with 9 nucleotides matching TRBD1. The V gene end was trimmed by 6 bases and the J gene end by 9 bases; junction bases not matched to a gene: 3. Per the germline V gene, CDR1 is MNHEY and CDR2 is SVGAGI. The CDR3 runs 11 residues.

This clonotype was recorded many times. V gene TRBV28 combines with J gene TRBJ1-6; no clear D gene. Germline V gene sequence: CDR1 MDHEN, CDR2 SYDVKM. Trimming took 5 bases from V and 7 from J, leaving 6 bases between them. There are 12 residues in the CDR3. The DNA of the CDR3 is TGTGCCAGCAGTACACCCAATTCACCCCTCCACTTT. Residues: CASSTPNSPLHF.